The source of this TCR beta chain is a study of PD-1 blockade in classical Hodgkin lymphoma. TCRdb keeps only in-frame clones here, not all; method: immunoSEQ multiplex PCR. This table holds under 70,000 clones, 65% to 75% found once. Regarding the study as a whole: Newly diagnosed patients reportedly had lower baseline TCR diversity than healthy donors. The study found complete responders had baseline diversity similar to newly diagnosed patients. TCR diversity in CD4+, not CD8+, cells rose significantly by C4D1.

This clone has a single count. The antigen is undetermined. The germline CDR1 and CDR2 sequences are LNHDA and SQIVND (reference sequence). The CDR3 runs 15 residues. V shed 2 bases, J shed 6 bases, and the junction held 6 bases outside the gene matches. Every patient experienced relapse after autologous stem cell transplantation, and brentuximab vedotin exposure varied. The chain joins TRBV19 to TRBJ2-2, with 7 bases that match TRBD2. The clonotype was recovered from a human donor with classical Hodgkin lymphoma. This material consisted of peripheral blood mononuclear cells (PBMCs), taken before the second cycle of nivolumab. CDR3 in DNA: TGTGCCAGTAGTATATATGGGGGGGACGCCGGGGAGCTGTTTTTT. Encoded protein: CASSIYGGDAGELFF.